These 31 T cell receptor beta chains share one sample of origin, sequenced in a study of control samples from healthy donors and cancer patients. Produced via immunoSEQ multiplex PCR; TCRdb's table is partial and in-frame only. The sample lists approximately 100,000 clones; about nine tenths were seen once. The material sequenced was blood. The receptors stem from a woman aged 18-29 years in good health.

This chain uses TRBV19 with TRBJ2-3, with 13 bases identical to TRBD2. Trimming removed 5 bases from V and 0 bases from J; junction bases left unmatched: 8. The CDR3 has 18 amino acids. The germline CDR1 and CDR2 sequences are LNHDA and SQIVND (reference sequence). Written as DNA, the CDR3 is TGTGCCAGTAGTGACCGCGGACTAGCGGGGGCTAGCACAGATACGCAGTATTTT. Translated: CASSDRGLAGASTDTQYF.

For the CDR3, the DNA is TGTGCCAGCAGCTACCTTCGTCCTAGCGGGGGAACCCACAATGAGCAGTTCTTC. It codes for CASSYLRPSGGTHNEQFF. The rearrangement links TRBV4-2 to TRBJ2-1, with 10 bases that match TRBD2. Germline-derived CDR1 and CDR2 are LGHNA and YNFKEQ. J gave up 5 bases and V 5 bases, and 15 bases lay outside the gene matches. CDR3 size: 18 residues.

The V and J genes are TRBV6-5 and TRBJ1-5, with TRBD1 matching over 7 bases. CDR1 is MNHEY, CDR2 SVGAGI, per germline. The V segment lost 6 bases and the J segment 6 bases; nucleotides outside the gene matches: 8. The CDR3 extends over 14 amino acids. In DNA, the CDR3 is TGTGCCAGCAGCAGGGGGACCAGCGGTCAGCCCCAGCATTTT. Translating gives CASSRGTSGQPQHF.

The chain carries TRBV14 and TRBJ2-2; D possibly corresponds to TRBD2 (6 bases). The CDR3 length is 17 residues. The V and J ends lost 0 bases and 4 bases respectively, with 15 bases between them. Germline CDR1 and CDR2: SGHDN and FVKESK. CDR3 nucleotides: TGTGCCAGCAGCCAAGATAACGCGGGGCGCGGCACCGGGGAGCTGTTTTTT. Translation: CASSQDNAGRGTGELFF. Full variable domain (missing parts from reference TRBV14 and TRBJ2-2): EAGVTQFPSHSVIEKGQTVTLRCDPISGHDNLYWYRRVMGKEIKFLLHFVKESKQDESGMPNNRFLAERTGGTYSTLKVQPAELEDSGVYFCASSQDNAGRGTGELFFGEGSRLTVL.

This chain joins TRBV15 and TRBJ2-7; D gene uncertain. Trimming took 0 bases from V and 4 from J, leaving 16 bases between them. Germline assignment: CDR1 LNHNV and CDR2 YYDKDF (reference sequence). The CDR3 spans 16 residues. CDR3 amino acids: CATSRDRGWANYEQYF. The CDR3 DNA reads as TGTGCCACCAGCAGAGATCGCGGTTGGGCGAATTACGAGCAGTACTTC. The entire variable domain, with the rest obtained from reference TRBV15 and TRBJ2-7, is as follows: DAMVIQNPRYQVTQFGKPVTLSCSQTLNHNVMYWYQQKSSQAPKLLFHYYDKDFNNEADTPDNFQSRRPNTSFCFLDIRSPGLGDTAMYLCATSRDRGWANYEQYFGPGTRLTVT.

The chain joins TRBV4-1 to TRBJ1-2; D is unclear. Germline V gene data show CDR1 as MGHRA and CDR2 as YSYEKL. The CDR3 covers 12 residues. Trimming took off 0 bases at V and 5 bases at J, with 4 bases between the two ends. The CDR3 sequence is CASSQETYGYTF. The CDR3 DNA sequence: TGCGCCAGCAGCCAAGAAACTTATGGCTACACCTTC.

This clone was observed once. The V and J genes are TRBV2 and TRBJ2-3; D unclear. The CDR3 runs to 12 residues. Trimming took off 3 bases at V and 1 base at J, with 2 bases between the two ends. Germline loops: CDR1 SNHLY, CDR2 FYNNEI. Here the CDR3 reads CASSDGTDTQYF. In DNA form, the CDR3 reads TGTGCCAGCAGTGACGGCACAGATACGCAGTATTTT. Full variable domain (rest looked up from reference TRBV2 and TRBJ2-3): EPEVTQTPSHQVTQMGQEVILRCVPISNHLYFYWYRQILGQKVEFLVSFYNNEISEKSEIFDDQFSVERPDGSNFTLKIRSTKLEDSAMYFCASSDGTDTQYFGPGTRLTVL.

The J gene is TRBJ1-1, the V gene TRBV19, with D uncertain. Trimming pared 4 bases from V and 1 base from J, leaving 13 bases between. Germline V gene sequence: CDR1 LNHDA, CDR2 SQIVND (reference sequence). This CDR3 has 15 amino acids. This chain's CDR3 is CASSNGRRRNTEAFF. CDR3 DNA sequence: TGTGCCAGTAGTAACGGTCGCAGACGGAACACTGAAGCTTTCTTT.

This clone was observed a few times. The chain joins TRBV2 to TRBJ1-1, with unresolved D. This CDR3 is built from 13 residues. Looked up from germline, CDR1 is SNHLY and CDR2 is FYNNEI. V lost 7 bases, J lost 6 bases, and 15 bases lay in between. DNA for the CDR3: TGTGCCAGCATTGCAGGTGTGGTTGCTGAAGCTTTCTTT. Its protein is CASIAGVVAEAFF. The full variable domain, its missing parts supplied by reference TRBV2 and TRBJ1-1, is EPEVTQTPSHQVTQMGQEVILRCVPISNHLYFYWYRQILGQKVEFLVSFYNNEISEKSEIFDDQFSVERPDGSNFTLKIRSTKLEDSAMYFCASIAGVVAEAFFGQGTRLTVV.

The rearrangement links TRBV29-1 to TRBJ1-2; no clear D. The CDR3 is 11 residues long. CDR1 SQVTM and CDR2 ANQGSEA come from the germline V gene. V was shortened by 7 bases and J by 6 bases, with 12 bases between the two germline ends. In DNA, the CDR3 is TGCAGCGATACCTGGGATGATGGCTACACCTTC. Its protein is CSDTWDDGYTF.

J is TRBJ1-5 and V is TRBV6-5, with D unresolved. V dropped 8 bases and J dropped 3 bases, with 11 bases sitting between them. The CDR3 length is 13 residues. CDR1 MNHEY and CDR2 SVGAGI come from the germline V gene. The CDR3 coding sequence is TGTGCCAGCGTGACCGAATACAATCAGCCCCAGCATTTT. It specifies CASVTEYNQPQHF.

The chain carries TRBV28 and TRBJ1-4; D unresolved. V was cut by 3 bases and J by 0 bases, with 5 bases left in between. Germline CDR1 MDHEN, CDR2 SYDVKM. The CDR3 is 14 residues long. The CDR3 nucleotides read TGTGCCAGCAGTTTGGGGTCAACTAATGAAAAACTGTTTTTT. Translation gives CASSLGSTNEKLFF.

V and J are TRBV4-2 and TRBJ1-1, with 8 positions matching TRBD1. Trimming cost V 3 bases and J 2 bases; bases outside gene matches: 2. The germline CDR1 and CDR2 sequences are LGHNA and YNFKEQ. The length of the CDR3 is 14 residues. The DNA for the CDR3 is TGTGCCAGCAGCCACACAGGGGGTAACACTGAAGCTTTCTTT. This gives the protein CASSHTGGNTEAFF.

V and J are TRBV2 and TRBJ2-6, with a possible D match to TRBD1 (6 bases). This CDR3 is built from 15 residues. Germline assignment: CDR1 SNHLY and CDR2 FYNNEI. V lost 6 bases to trimming and J lost 1 base, with 10 bases between them. The CDR3 region is CASSNRVSGANVLTF. CDR3 bases: TGTGCCAGCAGCAACAGGGTTTCTGGGGCCAACGTCCTGACTTTC.

The chain uses TRBV11-3 and TRBJ1-1, with D maybe TRBD1 (6 bases). The CDR3 has 14 residues. The V end lost 5 bases, the J end lost 1 base, and 11 bases lay between the germline ends. CDR1 is SGHNT and CDR2 is YENEEA in the germline V gene. Here the CDR3 reads CASSPTGQNTEAFF. The CDR3, as DNA: TGTGCCAGCAGCCCGACAGGTCAGAACACTGAAGCTTTCTTT. Together with reference TRBV11-3 and TRBJ1-1, the CDR3 gives the full variable domain: EAGVVQSPRYKIIEKKQPVAFWCNPISGHNTLYWYLQNLGQGPELLIRYENEEAVDDSQLPKDRFSAERLKGVDSTLKIQPAELGDSAVYLCASSPTGQNTEAFFGQGTRLTVV.

The chain employs TRBV5-1 and TRBJ1-1, with D perhaps matching TRBD1 (6 bases). V gave up 3 bases and J gave up 1 base, with 10 bases separating them. The CDR3 spans 14 residues. The germline CDR1 and CDR2 sequences are SGHRS and YFSETQ. The CDR3: CASSYQTGNTEAFF. DNA of the CDR3: TGCGCCAGCAGCTACCAGACAGGGAACACTGAAGCTTTCTTT.

V usage is TRBV5-1 and J usage is TRBJ1-3; D is uncertain. Germline CDR1 and CDR2: SGHRS and YFSETQ. The CDR3 is 16 residues long. Trimming pared 0 bases from V and 0 bases from J, leaving 10 bases between. The CDR3, as DNA: TGCGCCAGCAGCTTGGCCTTACAGTTCTCTGGAAACACCATATATTTT. Translating it yields CASSLALQFSGNTIYF.

This rearrangement joins TRBV19 to TRBJ2-1; D is possibly TRBD1 or TRBD2 (6 bases each). Trimming cost V 3 bases and J 3 bases, with 12 bases left between them. The length of the CDR3 is 15 residues. The germline V gene encodes CDR1 LNHDA and CDR2 SQIVND (reference sequence). This CDR3 is CASSMWGAIYNEQFF. For the CDR3, the DNA is TGTGCCAGTAGTATGTGGGGGGCGATCTACAATGAGCAGTTCTTC. The complete variable domain, with remaining parts taken from reference TRBV19 and TRBJ2-1, reads DGGITQSPKYLFRKEGQNVTLSCEQNLNHDAMYWYRQDPGQGLRLIYYSQIVNDFQKGDIAEGYSVSREKKESFPLTVTSAQKNPTAFYLCASSMWGAIYNEQFFGPGTRLTVL.

V gene TRBV9 combines with J gene TRBJ1-5; a weak D match, TRBD1 (6 bases). The germline V gene encodes CDR1 SGDLS and CDR2 YYNGEE. V was trimmed by 3 bases and J by 2 bases, leaving 12 bases between them. This CDR3 contains 15 residues. CDR3 protein: CASSATGSGNQPQHF. Written as DNA, the CDR3 is TGTGCCAGCAGCGCGACAGGCAGTGGCAATCAGCCCCAGCATTTT.

Only a few counts were recorded for this clone. The chain employs TRBV7-8 and TRBJ2-1, with 8 bases lining up with TRBD2. The V and J ends lost 3 bases and 8 bases, in that order; junction bases with no gene match: 9. The length of the CDR3 is 15 residues. CDR1 is SGHVS, CDR2 FQNEAQ, per germline. The CDR3 is CASSFRTSPFYEQFF. In DNA, the CDR3 is TGTGCCAGCAGCTTCCGGACTAGCCCCTTTTATGAGCAGTTCTTC.

The V call is TRBV23-1, the J call TRBJ1-2; D unclear. TRBV23-1 is recorded as an ORF, its role being uncertain. The CDR3 length is 17 residues. Trimming stripped 0 bases from V and 6 bases from J, with 20 bases between. The chain's CDR3 is CASSQSCLVRFWDGYTF. The CDR3 DNA reads TGCGCCAGCAGTCAATCGTGTTTAGTCAGATTTTGGGATGGCTACACCTTC.

The chain links TRBV6-6 to TRBJ1-1; 8 nucleotides match TRBD1. V lost 6 bases to trimming and J lost 6 bases; unmatched junction nucleotides: 9. The germline V gene has CDR1 MNHNY and CDR2 SVGAGI (reference sequence). The CDR3 length is 14 residues. The CDR3 region has the DNA TGTGCCAGCAGACGGACAGGGAGTTTGGCTGAAGCTTTCTTT. Translating it yields CASRRTGSLAEAFF.

V is TRBV5-4 and J is TRBJ2-2; D is tentatively TRBD1 or TRBD2 (6 bases each). In germline, CDR1 is SGHNT, CDR2 YYREEE (reference sequence). V was pared by 1 base and J by 6 bases, with 16 bases between. The CDR3 runs 16 residues. Written as DNA, the CDR3 is TGTGCCAGCAGCTTGTGGGGGGCAGGGAGAGCCGGGGAGCTGTTTTTT. It encodes CASSLWGAGRAGELFF. The full variable domain, completed using reference TRBV5-4 and TRBJ2-2, is ETGVTQSPTHLIKTRGQQVTLRCSSQSGHNTVSWYQQALGQGPQFIFQYYREEENGRGNFPPRFSGLQFPNYSSELNVNALELDDSALYLCASSLWGAGRAGELFFGEGSRLTVL.

The chain combines TRBV9 with TRBJ1-1; maybe TRBD1 (6 bases). This CDR3 has 13 amino acids. The V end lost 3 bases, the J end lost 3 bases, and 9 bases lay between the germline ends. The germline V gene encodes CDR1 SGDLS and CDR2 YYNGEE. CDR3 amino acids: CASSEGGDTEAFF. The CDR3 DNA reads TGTGCCAGCAGCGAGGGGGGAGACACTGAAGCTTTCTTT.

The gene calls are TRBV7-9 and TRBJ1-3, with unresolved D. In germline, CDR1 is SEHNR, CDR2 FQNEAQ (reference sequence). Trimming took off 2 bases at V and 0 bases at J, with 11 bases between the two ends. The CDR3 contains 16 residues. The CDR3 region is CASSLTYENSGNTIYF. Written as DNA, the CDR3 is TGTGCCAGCAGCTTAACATATGAGAACTCTGGAAACACCATATATTTT.

This sequence joins TRBV6-1 and TRBJ1-5; possibly TRBD1 for D (5 bases). The CDR3 runs 14 residues. Germline values: CDR1 MNHNS, CDR2 SASEGT. Trimming pared 2 bases from V and 11 bases from J, leaving 16 bases between. The CDR3 nucleotides read TGTGCCAGCAGTGAACGGGGGACCGTGGAGGCCCAGCATTTT. It specifies CASSERGTVEAQHF.

The CDR3 protein is CASSQDTEGGAIYGYTF. As DNA, the CDR3 is TGCGCCAGCAGCCAAGATACAGAGGGGGGTGCTATCTATGGCTACACCTTC. The chain couples TRBV4-1 to TRBJ1-2, with D maybe TRBD1 (6 bases). The CDR3 extends over 17 amino acids. V lost 0 bases and J lost 4, with 18 bases in between. Germline loops: CDR1 MGHRA, CDR2 YSYEKL.

CDR3 amino acids: CSVERTGTFGETQYF. CDR3 sequence (DNA): TGCAGCGTTGAAAGGACAGGGACCTTTGGAGAGACCCAGTACTTC. The rearrangement links TRBV29-1 to TRBJ2-5, with 8 nucleotides matching TRBD1. The germline CDR1 and CDR2 sequences are SQVTM and ANQGSEA. Unmatched junction bases numbered 9, after V lost 2 bases and J lost 4 bases. CDR3 length: 15 residues.

This clone was counted a single time. CDR3 region: CASRTKTGWGYEQYF. In nucleotides, the CDR3 is TGTGCCAGTAGAACGAAGACAGGGTGGGGCTACGAGCAGTACTTC. J is TRBJ2-7 and V is TRBV19, with TRBD1 identical over 7 bases. V lost 6 bases to trimming and J lost 3 bases; unmatched junction nucleotides: 11. From germline, CDR1 is LNHDA and CDR2 SQIVND (reference sequence). The CDR3 runs to 15 residues.

In nucleotides, the CDR3 is TGTGCCAGCAGTGAAAGGGACCCCGGAGGGACTGAAGCTTTCTTT. It codes for CASSERDPGGTEAFF. The rearrangement uses TRBV6-1 and TRBJ1-1, with D tentatively TRBD1 (5 bases). V lost 2 bases, J lost 5 bases, and 15 bases lay in between. Germline CDR1 reads MNHNS; CDR2 reads SASEGT. There are 15 residues in the CDR3.

This clone showed up just a few times. The rearrangement uses TRBV18 and TRBJ1-4; D is unclear. Germline values: CDR1 KGHSH, CDR2 LQKENI. V shed 3 bases and J shed 5 bases, with 7 bases lying between them. This CDR3 spans 13 amino acids. CDR3: CASSPGYNEKLFF. CDR3 nucleotide sequence: TGTGCCAGCTCACCGGGTTACAATGAAAAACTGTTTTTT. The variable domain in full, with the rest retrieved from reference TRBV18 and TRBJ1-4, is NAGVMQNPRHLVRRRGQEARLRCSPMKGHSHVYWYRQLPEEGLKFMVYLQKENIIDESGMPKERFSAEFPKEGPSILRIQQVVRGDSAAYFCASSPGYNEKLFFGSGTQLSVL.